The clone carrying this T cell receptor beta chain has a handful of counts. Its antigen is not identified. The data stem from a study of blood T cells in healthy people across ages. The CDR3 covers 16 residues. CDR1 and CDR2 from the germline V gene are SGHTA and FQGTGA. V lost 2 bases to trimming and J lost 5 bases, with 16 bases between them. Alongside a J-beta primer mix, a sample-barcoded 5' primer served in a second PCR lasting about 7 to 12 cycles. One entry per CDR3 protein results from TCRdb running MiXCR on the 5' RACE reads. The sample has some 730,000 distinct CDR3 sequences, approximately 22% seen once; the top ten hold under 25%. Study-wide results and caveats: Unknown donor CMV status possibly confounded expanded clonotype changes.

This chain links TRBV7-3 with TRBJ2-1; maybe TRBD2 (6 bases). Source material: blood. This receptor was identified in a man aged 70-80 years in good health. The chain's CDR3 is CASSLPPGSVNNEQFF. The CDR3 nucleotides are TGTGCCAGCAGCTTACCCCCCGGGAGCGTTAACAATGAGCAGTTCTTC.